This T cell receptor beta chain was observed in a study of shared clonotypes between healthy human individuals. Overall study findings and caveats: Non-shared clonotypes displayed generation probabilities falling below those of clonotypes present in all four donors.

Researchers ran the assay at a deep level. TCRdb's table, derived via immunoSEQ multiplex PCR, lists solely in-frame clones and lacks some. The table has nearly 750,000 clones, 72% seen once. A remark on this clone: Its target is unknown.

V lost 7 bases to trimming and J lost 3 bases, with 15 bases between them. Germline V lookup: CDR1 SGHAT, CDR2 FQNNGV. The CDR3 is made up of 14 amino acids. The sequenced sample was memory CD4+ T cells sorted from blood. Documented subset: CD45RA-negative fraction. The sequence derives from a woman aged 30 to 39 in good health. The V call is TRBV11-2, the J call TRBJ2-5, with D possibly matching TRBD2 (6 bases). The CDR3 region is CASNHEWEEETQYF. Written as DNA, the CDR3 is TGTGCCAGCAATCACGAGTGGGAGGAAGAGACCCAGTACTTC.